These 8 T cell receptor beta chains were sequenced from one sample in a study of T cell responses to AZD1222 COVID-19 vaccine. Sequenced by immunoSEQ multiplex PCR; TCRdb stores in-frame clones only, minus some. The table lists some 110,000 clones, about 93% of them singletons. The material was peripheral blood, obtained on day 0 of AZD1222 vaccination. These receptor sequences come from an adult in good health.

The chain joins TRBV27 to TRBJ2-3; D possibly corresponds to TRBD2 (7 bases). V lost 10 bases to trimming and J lost 4 bases, with 12 bases between them. Germline V gene data show CDR1 as MNHEY and CDR2 as SMNVEV (reference sequence). This CDR3 has 12 residues. DNA of the CDR3: TGTGCCACCCGAGGGGGGGCAGATACGCAGTATTTT. Amino acids: CATRGGADTQYF.

This sequence joins TRBV12-2 and TRBJ2-7; TRBD1 is the table's D call and was not checked against the DNA. TRBV12-2 is recorded as a pseudogene. The CDR3 has 14 residues. The CDR3 bases are TGTGCAAGTCGCTCCCAAGGACAACACTACGAGCAGTACTTC. As protein: CASRSQGQHYEQYF.

In the case of this clone: At the DNA level, this CDR3 is encoded by other sequences in the same sample as well. The chain links TRBV6-4 to TRBJ2-3; no clear D. Germline loops: CDR1 MRHNA, CDR2 SNTAGT. The CDR3 totals 14 residues. Trimming took 0 bases from V and 2 from J, leaving 6 bases between them. In nucleotides, the CDR3 is TGTGCCAGCAGTGACTCGGCAGACACAGATACGCAGTATTTT. Protein: CASSDSADTDTQYF.

The chain is built from TRBV6-5 and TRBJ2-7; tentatively, D is TRBD2 (6 bases). V lost 6 bases and J 5 bases, leaving 20 bases between the germline ends. Germline V CDR1 and CDR2: MNHEY, SVGAGI. This CDR3 spans 15 amino acids. The CDR3 loop is CASSINALASHEQYF. The CDR3 nucleotides read TGTGCCAGCAGCATCAACGCGCTAGCGTCCCACGAGCAGTACTTC.

The gene calls are TRBV19 and TRBJ2-7, with D possibly TRBD1 on 7 matching bases. Germline values: CDR1 LNHDA, CDR2 SQIVND (reference sequence). Trimming removed 5 bases at V and 1 base at J, with 18 bases between. CDR3 length: 16 amino acids. This CDR3 reads CASSRINRGLSYEQYF. The CDR3 region has the DNA TGTGCCAGTAGTCGCATTAACAGGGGACTTTCCTACGAGCAGTACTTC.

The chain uses TRBV9 and TRBJ2-1, with TRBD2 matching 11 bases. V lost 3 bases, J lost 8 bases, and 13 bases stayed unmatched. The CDR3 has 17 residues. Germline V gene data show CDR1 as SGDLS and CDR2 as YYNGEE. The DNA for the CDR3 is TGTGCCAGCAGCGGCAGACTCGGGACTAGCGGTATGGATGAGCAGTTCTTC. It is translated as CASSGRLGTSGMDEQFF.

The chain has TRBV2 and TRBJ2-3, with TRBD2 as a possible D gene (6 bases). The CDR3 sequence is 14 residues long. V gave up 6 bases and J gave up 2 bases, with 12 bases separating them. Germline V gene lookup returns CDR1 SNHLY and CDR2 FYNNEI. CDR3 nucleotides: TGTGCCAGCAGCCCGGAGGGTCTCACAGATACGCAGTATTTT. Translation: CASSPEGLTDTQYF.

Only one count was recorded for this clone. V gene TRBV19 combines with J gene TRBJ1-3; tentative D call: TRBD1 (5 bases). The CDR3 totals 15 residues. Germline loops: CDR1 LNHDA, CDR2 SQIVND (reference sequence). V was shortened by 5 bases and J by 1 base, with 12 bases between the two germline ends. Here the CDR3 reads CASSPFRDSGNTIYF. CDR3 coding DNA: TGTGCCAGTAGTCCTTTCAGGGATTCTGGAAACACCATATATTTT.